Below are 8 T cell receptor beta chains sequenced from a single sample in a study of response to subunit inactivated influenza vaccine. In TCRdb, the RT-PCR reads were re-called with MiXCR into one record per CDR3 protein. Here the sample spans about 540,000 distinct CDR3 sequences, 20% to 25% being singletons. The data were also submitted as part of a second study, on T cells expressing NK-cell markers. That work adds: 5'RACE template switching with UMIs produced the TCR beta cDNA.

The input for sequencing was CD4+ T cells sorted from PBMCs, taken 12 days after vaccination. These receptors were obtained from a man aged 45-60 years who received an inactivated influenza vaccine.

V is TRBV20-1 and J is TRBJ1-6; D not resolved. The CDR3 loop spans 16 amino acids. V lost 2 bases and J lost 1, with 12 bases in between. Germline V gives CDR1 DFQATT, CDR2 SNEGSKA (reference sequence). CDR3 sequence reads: CSARTGTGSYNSPLHF. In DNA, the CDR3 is TGCAGTGCTAGAACCGGTACTGGGTCCTATAATTCACCCCTCCACTTT.

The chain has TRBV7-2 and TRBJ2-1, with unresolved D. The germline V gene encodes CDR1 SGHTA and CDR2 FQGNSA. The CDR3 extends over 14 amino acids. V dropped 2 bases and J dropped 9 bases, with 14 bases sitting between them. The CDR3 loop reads CASSLRYRWGEQFF. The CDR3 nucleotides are TGTGCCAGCAGCTTACGCTATAGATGGGGTGAGCAGTTCTTC. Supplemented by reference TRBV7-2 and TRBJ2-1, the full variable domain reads GAGVSQSPSNKVTEKGKDVELRCDPISGHTALYWYRQSLGQGLEFLIYFQGNSAPDKSGLPSDRFSAERTGGSVSTLTIQRTQQEDSAVYLCASSLRYRWGEQFFGPGTRLTVL.

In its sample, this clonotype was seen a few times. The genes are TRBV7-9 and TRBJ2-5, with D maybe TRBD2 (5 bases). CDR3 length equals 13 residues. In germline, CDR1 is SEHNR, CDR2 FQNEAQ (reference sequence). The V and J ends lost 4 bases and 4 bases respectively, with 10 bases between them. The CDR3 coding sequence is TGTGCCAGCAGCTATGGGAGTCTAGAGACCCAGTACTTC. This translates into CASSYGSLETQYF.

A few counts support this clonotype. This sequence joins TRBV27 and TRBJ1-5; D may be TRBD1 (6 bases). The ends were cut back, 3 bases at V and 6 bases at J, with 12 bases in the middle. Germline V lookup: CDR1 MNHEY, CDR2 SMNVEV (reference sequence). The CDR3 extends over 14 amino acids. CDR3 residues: CASSLNRVFQPQHF. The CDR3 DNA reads TGTGCCAGCAGTTTGAACAGGGTATTTCAGCCCCAGCATTTT.

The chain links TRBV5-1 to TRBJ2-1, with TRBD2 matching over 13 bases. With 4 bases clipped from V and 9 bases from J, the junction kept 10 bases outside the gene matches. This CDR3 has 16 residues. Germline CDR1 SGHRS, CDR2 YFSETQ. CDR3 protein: CASSLGLAGYAREQFF. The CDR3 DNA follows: TGCGCCAGCAGCCTGGGACTAGCGGGATACGCGCGTGAGCAGTTCTTC. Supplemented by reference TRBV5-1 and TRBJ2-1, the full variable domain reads KAGVTQTPRYLIKTRGQQVTLSCSPISGHRSVSWYQQTPGQGLQFLFEYFSETQRNKGNFPGRFSGRQFSNSRSEMNVSTLELGDSALYLCASSLGLAGYAREQFFGPGTRLTVL.

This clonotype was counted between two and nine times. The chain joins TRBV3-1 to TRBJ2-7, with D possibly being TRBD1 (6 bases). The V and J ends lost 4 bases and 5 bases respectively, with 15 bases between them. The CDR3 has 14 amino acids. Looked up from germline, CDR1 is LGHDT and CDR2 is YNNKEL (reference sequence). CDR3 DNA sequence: TGTGCCAGCAGCCTCTGGGGGCGCGGAGACGAGCAGTACTTC. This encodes CASSLWGRGDEQYF.

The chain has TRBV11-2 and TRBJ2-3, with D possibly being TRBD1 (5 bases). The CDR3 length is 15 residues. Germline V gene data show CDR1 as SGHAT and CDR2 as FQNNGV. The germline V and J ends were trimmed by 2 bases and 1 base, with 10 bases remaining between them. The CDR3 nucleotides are TGTGCCAGCAGCTTACCAGGGATCGGCACAGATACGCAGTATTTT. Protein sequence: CASSLPGIGTDTQYF.

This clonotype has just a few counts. The CDR3 is CASSISGTNTDTQYF. The CDR3 coding sequence is TGCGCCAGCAGCATTTCCGGGACAAACACAGATACGCAGTATTTT. This chain links TRBV5-1 with TRBJ2-3; D is possibly TRBD1 (6 bases). V was pared by 4 bases and J by 2 bases, with 14 bases between. This CDR3 comprises 15 residues. Germline V gene lookup returns CDR1 SGHRS and CDR2 YFSETQ.